This TCR beta chain is drawn from a study of cytomegalovirus exposure and HLA in healthy donors. On this clone: Its antigen is not identified.

The study's findings and limits: According to reports, the classifier identified cytomegalovirus status with high specificity and sensitivity. The study found most TCR sequences rare, yet found some public TCRs in many donors.

Sequenced by immunoSEQ multiplex PCR; TCRdb stores in-frame clones only, minus some. Here the sample spans around 150,000 clones, about 88% being singletons. This CDR3 has 12 residues. Germline loops: CDR1 MNHEY, CDR2 SVGAGI. The V gene end was trimmed by 8 bases and the J gene end by 5 bases; junction bases not matched to a gene: 5. Sequences were obtained from PBMCs. This TCR was recovered from a woman aged 18-35 years in good health and CMV-seronegative. The chain uses TRBV6-5 and TRBJ2-7; 8 nucleotides match TRBD1. This CDR3 is CASQRGQDEQYF. CDR3 nucleotides: TGTGCCAGCCAAAGGGGACAGGACGAGCAGTACTTC.